This passage covers 25 T cell receptor beta chains from one sample sequenced in a study of cytotoxic CD8 clonotypes in ibrutinib-treated CLL. Clones were read by immunoSEQ multiplex PCR, and TCRdb kept only the in-frame ones, dropping some. The sample carries 150,000 or so clones, over 75% recorded once. Specimen: PBMCs, collected after 36 months of ibrutinib treatment. The source is a human donor with chronic lymphocytic leukemia.

The rearrangement joins TRBV6-1 to TRBJ2-2; D is undetermined. This CDR3 comprises 15 residues. Germline loops: CDR1 MNHNS, CDR2 SASEGT. Trimming removed 6 bases from V and 3 bases from J, with 14 bases in between. CDR3 residues: CASRVGVGYTGELFF. CDR3 nucleotides: TGTGCCAGCAGGGTAGGAGTGGGATACACCGGGGAGCTGTTTTTT.

The V gene is TRBV19, the J gene TRBJ1-5; D is ambiguous. Between the trimmed V and J ends, which lost 7 bases and 4 bases, there was a span of 20 bases. The CDR3 is 16 residues long. In germline, CDR1 is LNHDA, CDR2 SQIVND (reference sequence). CDR3 protein: CASTLRPTASNQPQHF. DNA for the CDR3: TGTGCCAGTACCCTCAGGCCTACCGCCTCTAATCAGCCCCAGCATTTT.

V is TRBV7-3 and J is TRBJ1-5, with D possibly TRBD1 on 5 matching bases. There are 14 residues in the CDR3. With 5 bases removed from V and 9 bases from J, the gap between germline ends came to 17 bases. Looked up from germline, CDR1 is SGHTA and CDR2 is FQGTGA. CDR3 protein: CASSATGAIGPQHF. CDR3 in DNA: TGTGCCAGCAGCGCAACAGGAGCAATCGGGCCCCAGCATTTT. The whole variable domain, remainder taken from reference TRBV7-3 and TRBJ1-5, is GAGVSQTPSNKVTEKGKYVELRCDPISGHTALYWYRQSLGQGPEFLIYFQGTGAADDSGLPNDRFFAVRPEGSVSTLKIQRTERGDSAVYLCASSATGAIGPQHFGDGTRLSIL.

This clone was detected only once. The CDR3 is CASSTGKNYGYTF. DNA for the CDR3: TGTGCCAGCTCTACCGGGAAGAACTATGGCTACACCTTC. J is TRBJ1-2 and V is TRBV18; D uncertain. This CDR3 comprises 13 residues. V gave up 6 bases and J gave up 2 bases, with 10 bases separating them. Germline CDR1 reads KGHSH; CDR2 reads LQKENI. Using reference TRBV18 and TRBJ1-2 for the parts outside the CDR3, the full variable domain is NAGVMQNPRHLVRRRGQEARLRCSPMKGHSHVYWYRQLPEEGLKFMVYLQKENIIDESGMPKERFSAEFPKEGPSILRIQQVVRGDSAAYFCASSTGKNYGYTFGSGTRLTVV.

The chain recombines TRBV19 with TRBJ2-7; 8 bases align to TRBD2. Germline V gene sequence: CDR1 LNHDA, CDR2 SQIVND (reference sequence). This CDR3 comprises 16 residues. After removal of 2 bases from V and 0 bases from J, the junction contained 6 bases not matched to a gene. CDR3 nucleotides: TGTGCCAGTAGTATACGACACCGGGAGGGCTCCTACGAGCAGTACTTC. It encodes CASSIRHREGSYEQYF.

The DNA for the CDR3 is TGCGCCAGCAGCCCCACCGGGACTAGCGCAGCCTACGAGCAGTACTTC. Its protein is CASSPTGTSAAYEQYF. The chain has TRBV5-1 and TRBJ2-7; TRBD2 agrees at 10 bases. V was clipped by 4 bases and J by 2 bases; unmatched bases: 9. This CDR3 is 16 amino acids long. Germline V gives CDR1 SGHRS, CDR2 YFSETQ.

The chain has TRBV2 and TRBJ2-5; 7 bases match TRBD1. Per germline, CDR1 SNHLY and CDR2 FYNNEI. V lost 2 bases, J lost 7 bases, and 10 bases stayed unmatched. CDR3 length: 15 residues. The DNA for the CDR3 is TGTGCCAGCAGTGAAAGTGGGACAGTCAGGCGGACCCAGTACTTC. Its translation is CASSESGTVRRTQYF. Complete variable domain (other parts from reference TRBV2 and TRBJ2-5): EPEVTQTPSHQVTQMGQEVILRCVPISNHLYFYWYRQILGQKVEFLVSFYNNEISEKSEIFDDQFSVERPDGSNFTLKIRSTKLEDSAMYFCASSESGTVRRTQYFGPGTRLLVL.

CDR3 residues: CASSVVAGGDTQYF. As DNA, the CDR3 is TGTGCCAGCAGTGTTGTAGCGGGGGGAGATACGCAGTATTTT. The chain recombines TRBV6-1 with TRBJ2-3, with 10 bases aligning to TRBD2. Germline CDR1 is MNHNS and CDR2 is SASEGT. The CDR3 loop spans 14 amino acids. The trim removed 4 bases at V and 5 bases at J, leaving 3 bases unmatched.

This clone was seen just once. The V gene is TRBV5-5, the J gene TRBJ2-5; D tentatively reads TRBD1 or TRBD2 (5 bases each). The CDR3 length is 12 residues. Germline V gives CDR1 SGHKS, CDR2 YYEKEE (reference sequence). V lost 6 bases and J 4 bases, leaving 10 bases between the germline ends. CDR3 DNA sequence: TGTGCCAGCAAAGACAGCGGAGAGACCCAGTACTTC. This gives the protein CASKDSGETQYF.

This chain joins TRBV5-6 and TRBJ2-7; TRBD2 matches 7 bases. Germline-derived CDR1 and CDR2 are SGHDT and YYEEEE. The CDR3 totals 14 residues. The V and J ends lost 4 bases and 3 bases, in that order; junction bases with no gene match: 7. CDR3 nucleotides: TGTGCCAGCAGCCCTCGGCGGGGGAGCTACGAGCAGTACTTC. Protein: CASSPRRGSYEQYF.

This clone was detected once. This sequence joins TRBV5-6 and TRBJ2-7; 10 bases are a match to TRBD1. The CDR3 extends over 15 amino acids. V was pared by 4 bases and J by 5 bases, with 9 bases of the junction left unmatched. Germline V gene sequence: CDR1 SGHDT, CDR2 YYEEEE. CDR3 amino acids: CASSIATGGRHEQYF. Here the CDR3 DNA reads TGTGCCAGCAGCATAGCGACAGGGGGCAGGCACGAGCAGTACTTC.

The chain carries TRBV4-2 and TRBJ2-3, with 8 bases identical to TRBD2. Germline V lookup: CDR1 LGHNA, CDR2 YNFKEQ. With 1 base clipped from V and 4 bases from J, the junction kept 4 bases outside the gene matches. The CDR3 spans 15 residues. CDR3 sequence: CASSQGTGGPDTQYF. The CDR3 region has the DNA TGTGCCAGCAGCCAAGGGACGGGGGGGCCAGATACGCAGTATTTT.

The V gene is TRBV7-2, the J gene TRBJ1-3; D perhaps matches TRBD1 (6 bases). CDR1 and CDR2 (germline): SGHTA, FQGNSA. V was shortened by 4 bases and J by 1 base, with 11 bases between the two germline ends. This CDR3 has 15 amino acids. CDR3: CASSSQGTSGNTIYF. CDR3 bases: TGTGCCAGCAGCTCACAGGGTACTTCTGGAAACACCATATATTTT.

This clone showed up just a few times. This chain uses TRBV7-9 with TRBJ1-4, with D uncertain. V was shortened by 5 bases and J by 7 bases, with 17 bases between the two germline ends. The CDR3 is 15 amino acids. Germline V lookup: CDR1 SEHNR, CDR2 FQNEAQ (reference sequence). CDR3 sequence: CASSVSGPASEKLFF. In DNA form, the CDR3 reads TGTGCCAGCAGCGTATCAGGCCCCGCGAGTGAAAAACTGTTTTTT.

The rearrangement joins TRBV5-4 to TRBJ1-6; D possibly corresponds to TRBD1 (6 bases). CDR1 and CDR2 (germline): SGHNT, YYREEE (reference sequence). The CDR3 contains 13 residues. V lost 4 bases and J lost 5, with 7 bases in between. CDR3 sequence: CASSGDNNSPLHF. The CDR3, as DNA: TGTGCCAGCAGCGGGGACAATAATTCACCCCTCCACTTT.

The chain is built from TRBV6-5 and TRBJ1-1; 7 nucleotides line up with TRBD1. J lost 5 bases, V lost 7 bases, and 4 bases had no gene match. Germline V gene sequence: CDR1 MNHEY, CDR2 SVGAGI. This CDR3 has 12 amino acids. The CDR3 DNA sequence: TGTGCCAGCATCGCAGGGGGGACTGAAGCTTTCTTT. Protein: CASIAGGTEAFF.

This clone was counted between two and nine times. This CDR3 reads CASSITDTYEQYF. The CDR3 DNA sequence: TGTGCCAGTAGTATCACAGATACCTACGAGCAGTACTTC. The chain has TRBV19 and TRBJ2-7; unclear D gene. V was cut by 3 bases and J by 2 bases, with 8 bases left in between. CDR3 length equals 13 residues. Germline CDR1 LNHDA, CDR2 SQIVND (reference sequence).

This clone was seen a few times. V gene TRBV6-5 combines with J gene TRBJ1-5, with TRBD1 as a possible D gene (5 bases). Germline loops: CDR1 MNHEY, CDR2 SVGAGI. The CDR3 loop spans 15 amino acids. The ends were cut back, 5 bases at V and 1 base at J, with 12 bases in the middle. The CDR3 coding sequence is TGTGCCAGCAGTAAAACGACAGTGAGCAATCAGCCCCAGCATTTT. It codes for CASSKTTVSNQPQHF.

This clone was observed a handful of times. The chain carries TRBV7-9 and TRBJ1-1; D possibly corresponds to TRBD1 (6 bases). The CDR3 is 13 amino acids. Trimming pared 2 bases from V and 7 bases from J, leaving 11 bases between. Germline loops: CDR1 SEHNR, CDR2 FQNEAQ (reference sequence). The CDR3 here is CASSLPTGIEAFF. Here the CDR3 DNA reads TGTGCCAGCAGCTTACCGACAGGAATTGAAGCTTTCTTT.

The chain uses TRBV6-5 and TRBJ1-4; no reliable D call. Germline V gives CDR1 MNHEY, CDR2 SVGAGI. V was clipped by 2 bases and J by 8 bases, with 12 bases between them. The CDR3 runs to 14 residues. The CDR3 DNA reads TGTGCCAGCAGTTACGGAACAGAGGAAGAAAAACTGTTTTTT. Protein sequence: CASSYGTEEEKLFF.

The chain couples TRBV5-1 to TRBJ2-7; 7 bases agree with TRBD1. The germline gives CDR1 SGHRS, CDR2 YFSETQ. V dropped 1 base and J dropped 12; count of bases not matched to a gene: 7. The CDR3 length is 12 residues. In nucleotides, the CDR3 is TGCGCCAGCAGCTTGCGACAGGGTATTTCGTACTTC. Its translation: CASSLRQGISYF.

This clone was detected many times. This chain links TRBV30 with TRBJ2-7; the match to TRBD2 covers 7 bases. Trimming removed 8 bases from V and 2 bases from J; junction bases left unmatched: 9. The CDR3 contains 13 residues. The germline V gene encodes CDR1 GTSNPN and CDR2 SVGIG (reference sequence). In nucleotides, the CDR3 is TGTGCCCTGGACGGGCTAGCGGCCTACGAGCAGTACTTC. Protein sequence: CALDGLAAYEQYF.

The chain carries TRBV5-6 and TRBJ2-2; TRBD2 is a possible D gene (5 bases). V was clipped by 3 bases and J by 4 bases, with 10 bases between them. This CDR3 spans 14 amino acids. The germline V gene encodes CDR1 SGHDT and CDR2 YYEEEE. The CDR3 loop is CASSYRAGTGELFF. In DNA form, the CDR3 reads TGTGCCAGCAGCTATCGCGCGGGCACCGGGGAGCTGTTTTTT.

The chain couples TRBV25-1 to TRBJ2-2; TRBD1 matches 9 bases. J gave up 6 bases and V 9 bases, and 5 bases lay outside the gene matches. CDR3 length: 13 amino acids. Per the germline V gene, CDR1 is MGHDK and CDR2 is SYGVNS. CDR3: CASRDRESGELFF. The CDR3 DNA sequence: TGTGCCAGTCGGGACAGGGAGTCCGGGGAGCTGTTTTTT.

V is TRBV4-2 and J is TRBJ1-4, with a possible D match to TRBD1 (5 bases). Per the germline V gene, CDR1 is LGHNA and CDR2 is YNFKEQ. V was pared by 0 bases and J by 13 bases, with 15 bases between. The CDR3 runs 14 residues. This CDR3 is CASSQDHGRTSLFF. As DNA, the CDR3 is TGTGCCAGCAGCCAAGATCACGGAAGGACATCACTGTTTTTT.